A single sample gave rise to the 5 T cell receptor beta chains below, sequenced in a study of blood T cell repertoires in COVID-19. The assay was immunoSEQ multiplex PCR, and TCRdb's table has in-frame clones only and misses some. The sample contains 300,000 to 400,000 clones, 65% to 90% of which appear only once. Material for sequencing was PBMCs or T cells enriched from blood (not recorded which). Receptors were obtained from a woman in her 40s with acute COVID-19.

The chain is built from TRBV9 and TRBJ1-6, with no clear D. The CDR3 runs 15 residues. Per the germline V gene, CDR1 is SGDLS and CDR2 is YYNGEE. V gave up 0 bases and J gave up 6 bases, with 10 bases separating them. Written as DNA, the CDR3 is TGTGCCAGCAGCGTAGGCGCATTCCCTAATTCACCCCTCCACTTT. Translating it yields CASSVGAFPNSPLHF.

The V and J genes are TRBV28 and TRBJ1-2; TRBD1 aligns across 10 bases. The V gene's germline CDR1 is MDHEN and CDR2 SYDVKM. V lost 1 base to trimming and J lost 7 bases; unmatched junction nucleotides: 12. The CDR3 sequence is 17 residues long. The CDR3 sequence is CASSLSSLGQGSRGYTF. The CDR3 DNA follows: TGTGCCAGCAGTTTATCCTCATTGGGACAGGGGTCTCGTGGCTACACCTTC.

The gene calls are TRBV5-1 and TRBJ2-7, with 7 bases that match TRBD1. After removal of 4 bases from V and 0 bases from J, the junction contained 7 bases not matched to a gene. The CDR3 loop spans 15 amino acids. Per germline, CDR1 SGHRS and CDR2 YFSETQ. CDR3 nucleotide sequence: TGCGCCAGCAGCCCCTTGACAGGGCGCTCCTACGAGCAGTACTTC. Encoded protein: CASSPLTGRSYEQYF.

The chain joins TRBV6-5 to TRBJ1-4; a weak D match, TRBD1 (6 bases). The CDR3 is made up of 14 amino acids. CDR1 is MNHEY and CDR2 is SVGAGI in the germline V gene. Trimming removed 5 bases from V and 1 base from J, with 8 bases in between. CDR3 bases: TGTGCCAGCAGTACAGGGCTAACTAATGAAAAACTGTTTTTT. Encoded protein: CASSTGLTNEKLFF.

CDR3 protein: CASSQGAPDRIRNTIYF. Here the CDR3 DNA reads TGTGCCAGCAGCCAGGGGGCCCCGGACAGGATAAGAAACACCATATATTTT. The chain recombines TRBV3-1 (or the pseudogene TRBV3-2) with TRBJ1-3, with 7 bases matching TRBD1. V shed 3 bases and J 5 bases; nucleotides not matched to a gene: 13. In germline, CDR1 is LGHDT, CDR2 YNNKEL (reference sequence). The CDR3 runs 17 residues.